The 12 T cell receptor beta chains listed next were all sequenced from one sample in a study of graft-versus-host responses after intestinal transplantation. Assay: immunoSEQ multiplex PCR; the TCRdb copy retains only in-frame clones and omits some. Among under 75,000 clones listed, nearly 90% were seen once. The antigens for these receptors are not known. The material was unstimulated CD8+ T cells sorted from spleen or lymph node cells, obtained before transplant. The origin of the receptors is a human donor who was the organ donor for an intestinal transplant.

The rearrangement uses TRBV4-2 and TRBJ2-1; D not resolved. The CDR3 is 16 residues long. Trimming left V 2 bases short and J 0 bases short, with 11 bases between. CDR1 is LGHNA and CDR2 is YNFKEQ in the germline V gene. CDR3 in amino acids: CASSQSLRYSYNEQFF. CDR3 bases: TGTGCCAGCAGCCAATCCTTGCGCTACTCCTACAATGAGCAGTTCTTC.

CDR3 sequence: CASSQQSFRGPYEKLFF. CDR3 nucleotides: TGTGCCAGCAGCCAGCAATCCTTCAGGGGCCCCTATGAAAAACTGTTTTTT. The chain joins TRBV7-8 to TRBJ1-4, with D possibly matching TRBD1 (6 bases). From germline, CDR1 is SGHVS and CDR2 FQNEAQ. Trimming left V 5 bases short and J 6 bases short, with 22 bases between. The CDR3 is made up of 17 amino acids.

This chain uses TRBV6-5 with TRBJ2-7, with D perhaps matching TRBD1 or TRBD2 (6 bases each). Deletions cut 0 bases from V and 3 bases from J, with 9 bases between. Germline values: CDR1 MNHEY, CDR2 SVGAGI. The CDR3 length is 14 residues. CDR3 bases: TGTGCCAGCAGTTACTCAAGGGGGGACTACGAGCAGTACGTC. This codes for CASSYSRGDYEQYV.

This sequence joins TRBV6-5 and TRBJ1-2, with D hard to call. Deletions cut 8 bases from V and 8 bases from J, with 12 bases between. This CDR3 comprises 11 residues. Germline V CDR1 and CDR2: MNHEY, SVGAGI. CDR3 nucleotides: TGTGCCAGCGGTAGTGGGGAGGGCTACACCTTC. Translated: CASGSGEGYTF.

The chain recombines TRBV4-3 with TRBJ2-2; perhaps TRBD2 as D (7 bases). Trimming took off 4 bases at V and 3 bases at J, with 18 bases between the two ends. The CDR3 consists of 17 residues. Germline V gives CDR1 LGHNA, CDR2 YSLEER. DNA for the CDR3: TGCGCCAGCAGCCTGTCTCTGGGGGGGGCGGACACCGGGGAGCTGTTTTTT. Protein product: CASSLSLGGADTGELFF.

This rearrangement joins TRBV5-1 to TRBJ2-1; 9 bases match TRBD1. J gave up 9 bases and V 4 bases, and 8 bases lay outside the gene matches. This CDR3 has 14 residues. Germline V gene sequence: CDR1 SGHRS, CDR2 YFSETQ. CDR3 region: CASSPRQGGVEQFF. In DNA, the CDR3 is TGCGCCAGCAGCCCAAGACAGGGGGGGGTTGAGCAGTTCTTC.

The chain employs TRBV9 and TRBJ2-5; possibly TRBD1 for D (7 bases). The CDR3 is made up of 16 amino acids. Trimming removed 3 bases from V and 2 bases from J, with 17 bases in between. CDR1 and CDR2 from the germline V gene are SGDLS and YYNGEE. The CDR3 is CASSAWARGAQETQYF. CDR3 coding DNA: TGTGCCAGCAGCGCATGGGCCAGGGGGGCTCAAGAGACCCAGTACTTC.

V is TRBV9 and J is TRBJ2-5; 8 positions match TRBD1. Looked up from germline, CDR1 is SGDLS and CDR2 is YYNGEE. Trimming cost V 4 bases and J 5 bases; bases outside gene matches: 4. CDR3 size: 13 residues. The CDR3 DNA sequence: TGTGCCAGCAGCCGACAGGGGTGGGAGACCCAGTACTTC. It translates to CASSRQGWETQYF.

The table lists this clone with a count of one. This sequence joins TRBV6-6 and TRBJ1-5; 8 bases map to TRBD1. The germline CDR1 and CDR2 sequences are MNHNY and SVGAGI (reference sequence). CDR3 length: 14 amino acids. V was clipped by 2 bases and J by 5 bases; unmatched bases: 2. The CDR3 loop is CASSYGQGDQPQHF. DNA for the CDR3: TGTGCCAGCAGTTACGGACAGGGAGATCAGCCCCAGCATTTT.

The chain links TRBV11-2 to TRBJ1-2; 8 bases are a match to TRBD1. After removal of 4 bases from V and 2 bases from J, the junction contained 3 bases not matched to a gene. Germline CDR1 and CDR2: SGHAT and FQNNGV. The CDR3 has 14 residues. As DNA, the CDR3 is TGTGCCAGCAGCTCAGGGGGCGCGAACTATGGCTACACCTTC. This translates into CASSSGGANYGYTF.

The J gene is TRBJ2-7, the V gene TRBV5-1; D remains ambiguous. CDR3 size: 12 residues. Germline V gene lookup returns CDR1 SGHRS and CDR2 YFSETQ. Trimming removed 0 bases from V and 7 bases from J, with 8 bases in between. CDR3 sequence reads: CASSLDGGEQYV. The CDR3 nucleotides read TGCGCCAGCAGCTTGGACGGTGGGGAGCAGTACGTC.

The chain is built from TRBV5-8 and TRBJ1-2; D is perhaps TRBD1 (6 bases). Germline V lookup: CDR1 SGHTS, CDR2 YDEGEE. The CDR3 has 12 residues. V was trimmed by 2 bases and J by 8 bases, leaving 10 bases between them. CDR3 sequence reads: CASSFPGHGYTF. The CDR3 DNA is TGTGCCAGCAGCTTTCCGGGACACGGCTACACCTTC.